The next 15 T cell receptor beta chains were all read from a single sample in a study of cytomegalovirus exposure and HLA in healthy donors. Primers included in the PCR were 60 Vbeta and 13 Jbeta primers. Sequencing used immunoSEQ multiplex PCR; TCRdb keeps in-frame clones, though not all of them. Of 110,000 to 150,000 clones listed, 70% to 80% are singletons. The sequenced sample was PBMCs. Receptors originate from a woman aged 55-70 years in good health and CMV-seropositive.

The DNA of the CDR3 is TGTGCCAGCAGCTTAACGTCAGGCGCCAGCTCCTACGAGCAGTACTTC. Its protein product is CASSLTSGASSYEQYF. This sequence joins TRBV7-8 and TRBJ2-7; D gene uncertain. This CDR3 comprises 16 residues. The V and J ends lost 2 bases and 0 bases respectively, with 14 bases between them. Germline values: CDR1 SGHVS, CDR2 FQNEAQ.

This clone has more than one count but fewer than ten. This sequence joins TRBV6-5 and TRBJ2-1; possible D gene TRBD2, 5 bases. In germline, CDR1 is MNHEY, CDR2 SVGAGI. V lost 0 bases, J lost 9 bases, and 15 bases lay in between. This CDR3 has 15 residues. The CDR3 DNA is TGTGCCAGCAGTTACTCGGTCGTAGGAGGAATTGAGCAGTTCTTC. Encoded protein: CASSYSVVGGIEQFF.

The chain uses TRBV30 and TRBJ2-2, with D tentatively TRBD1 (6 bases). Germline V gene data show CDR1 as GTSNPN and CDR2 as SVGIG (reference sequence). The CDR3 loop spans 15 amino acids. Trimming left V 1 base short and J 6 bases short, with 15 bases between. DNA of the CDR3: TGTGCCTGGAGTGCCGGGGCAGGGGTGGCCGGGGAGCTGTTTTTT. This codes for CAWSAGAGVAGELFF.

The chain couples TRBV5-5 to TRBJ2-7, with a tentative D call TRBD2 (5 bases). The V and J ends lost 6 bases and 1 base respectively, with 17 bases between them. Germline V gives CDR1 SGHKS, CDR2 YYEKEE (reference sequence). There are 15 residues in the CDR3. The CDR3 loop is CASTHGVGGSYEQYF. Here the CDR3 DNA reads TGTGCCAGCACTCACGGCGTTGGAGGATCCTACGAGCAGTACTTC.

The rearrangement uses TRBV28 and TRBJ1-1; no firm D call. The CDR3 runs to 11 residues. Per the germline V gene, CDR1 is MDHEN and CDR2 is SYDVKM. The germline V and J ends were trimmed by 8 bases and 0 bases, with 4 bases remaining between them. The CDR3 bases are TGTGCCAGCCACATGAACACTGAAGCTTTCTTT. Translated, it gives CASHMNTEAFF. The full variable domain, in which reference TRBV28 and TRBJ1-1 provide the parts outside the CDR3, is DVKVTQSSRYLVKRTGEKVFLECVQDMDHENMFWYRQDPGLGLRLIYFSYDVKMKEKGDIPEGYSVSREKKERFSLILESASTNQTSMYLCASHMNTEAFFGQGTRLTVV.

V gene TRBV7-3 combines with J gene TRBJ2-1; perhaps TRBD1 as D (6 bases). The V end lost 4 bases, the J end lost 5 bases, and 9 bases lay between the germline ends. The germline V gene has CDR1 SGHTA and CDR2 FQGTGA. The CDR3 has 13 residues. The CDR3 reads CASSSNRDNEQFF. The CDR3, as DNA: TGTGCCAGCAGCTCCAACAGGGACAATGAGCAGTTCTTC.

The chain combines TRBV5-1 with TRBJ2-3, with D maybe TRBD1 (6 bases). Per germline, CDR1 SGHRS and CDR2 YFSETQ. There are 14 residues in the CDR3. V lost 4 bases, J lost 0 bases, and 9 bases lay in between. CDR3 sequence reads: CASSQDSSTDTQYF. CDR3 nucleotide sequence: TGCGCCAGCAGCCAGGACAGCAGCACAGATACGCAGTATTTT.

The J gene is TRBJ2-2, the V gene TRBV28, with D perhaps matching TRBD1 (5 bases). V lost 2 bases, J lost 1 base, and 11 bases lay in between. The V gene's germline CDR1 is MDHEN and CDR2 SYDVKM. The CDR3 runs 16 residues. CDR3 amino acids: CASSLPRQGNTGELFF. The CDR3 nucleotides are TGTGCCAGCAGTTTACCCCGGCAGGGGAACACCGGGGAGCTGTTTTTT.

J is TRBJ2-4 and V is TRBV5-1; 11 positions agree with TRBD1. The CDR3 has 15 residues. CDR1 is SGHRS, CDR2 YFSETQ, per germline. V gave up 4 bases and J gave up 9 bases; unmatched junction bases: 9. The CDR3, as DNA: TGCGCCAGCAGCCAAGCCGGGACAGGGGGGATCATTCAGTACTTC. It codes for CASSQAGTGGIIQYF.

CDR3 amino acids: CASSEARPGGGGQPQHF. DNA for the CDR3: TGTGCCAGCAGTGAAGCCAGGCCGGGAGGGGGTGGCCAGCCCCAGCATTTT. The rearrangement links TRBV6-1 to TRBJ1-5; tentative D call: TRBD1 (6 bases). V lost 0 bases and J lost 7, with 19 bases in between. Germline CDR1 reads MNHNS; CDR2 reads SASEGT. CDR3 length: 17 amino acids.

The chain employs TRBV5-1 and TRBJ2-5; TRBD1 aligns across 9 bases. With V trimmed by 4 bases and J by 3 bases, 4 bases remained unmatched. Germline V gene lookup returns CDR1 SGHRS and CDR2 YFSETQ. This CDR3 comprises 14 residues. Here the CDR3 reads CASSPGQGKETQYF. The CDR3, as DNA: TGCGCCAGCAGCCCCGGACAGGGGAAAGAGACCCAGTACTTC. Together with reference TRBV5-1 and TRBJ2-5, the CDR3 gives the full variable domain: KAGVTQTPRYLIKTRGQQVTLSCSPISGHRSVSWYQQTPGQGLQFLFEYFSETQRNKGNFPGRFSGRQFSNSRSEMNVSTLELGDSALYLCASSPGQGKETQYFGPGTRLLVL.

This clone was counted only a few times. This chain links TRBV7-2 with TRBJ1-1, with TRBD1 matching over 8 bases. CDR1 and CDR2 from the germline V gene are SGHTA and FQGNSA. This CDR3 is built from 14 residues. The J segment lost 4 bases and the V segment lost 8 bases, leaving 9 bases of the junction unmatched. CDR3 residues: CASGGQGAATEAFF. Written as DNA, the CDR3 is TGTGCCAGCGGGGGGCAGGGGGCGGCCACTGAAGCTTTCTTT.

As to this clone: The sample carries other DNA sequences with the same CDR3. This rearrangement joins TRBV5-6 to TRBJ1-5; 9 nucleotides match TRBD1. This CDR3 is built from 17 residues. Trimming cost V 8 bases and J 0 bases; bases outside gene matches: 12. Germline-derived CDR1 and CDR2 are SGHDT and YYEEEE. CDR3 DNA sequence: TGTGCCAGTAGCCTCGGGACAGGGAGGAATAGCAATCAGCCCCAGCATTTT. It codes for CASSLGTGRNSNQPQHF.

The chain links TRBV10-2 to TRBJ2-7; 15 bases are shared with TRBD2. Trimming cost V 2 bases and J 5 bases; bases outside gene matches: 7. From germline, CDR1 is WSHSY and CDR2 SAAADI. This CDR3 has 17 amino acids. The CDR3 DNA reads TGCGCCAGCAGTGAGGGACTAGCGGGAGGGCCTAGAAACGAGCAGTACTTC. Residues: CASSEGLAGGPRNEQYF.

A remark on this clone: Compared with germline, one end of the junction differs, possibly owing to a read error. J is TRBJ2-3 and V is TRBV7-7; 8 bases line up with TRBD2. This CDR3 spans 15 amino acids. Per the germline V gene, CDR1 is SSHAT and CDR2 is FNYEAQ (reference sequence). In DNA form, the CDR3 reads TGTGCTAGCAGCTCCTCTAGCGGGAGCACAGATACGCAGTATTTT. Amino acids: CASSSSSGSTDTQYF.